The present T cell receptor beta chain was sequenced within a study of cytomegalovirus exposure and HLA in healthy donors. General study results and limits: With high specificity and sensitivity, the classifier reportedly diagnosed cytomegalovirus status.

The PCR made use of 60 Vbeta and 13 Jbeta primers. Measured with immunoSEQ multiplex PCR; TCRdb has only the in-frame clones, and not every one. Here the sample spans about 140,000 clones, about 8.9% being singletons. On this clone: Its specificity is unknown.

The CDR3 has 15 amino acids. The V and J ends lost 0 bases and 2 bases respectively, with 11 bases between them. Germline assignment: CDR1 SGHNT and CDR2 YYREEE (reference sequence). This chain uses TRBV5-4 with TRBJ1-1; D gene unclear. Material for sequencing was PBMCs. This sequence was found in a man in his fifties or sixties in good health and CMV-seronegative. The CDR3 sequence is CASSLVRGYNTEAFF. The CDR3 nucleotides are TGTGCCAGCAGCTTGGTGCGGGGTTACAACACTGAAGCTTTCTTT.